This T cell receptor (beta chain) appears in the sequencing data of a study of tumor and adjacent non-tumor tissue in lung cancer. The wider study: Patients were aged about 31 to 76, nine to eleven men and 4 to 6 women, stage I to III.

No cell sorting was done before RNA was extracted from the tissue. Distant lung tissue was collected more than 3 cm away from the tumor edge. Chemotherapy-naive patients with new lung cancer underwent thoracic surgery in China, August–late 2014. This CDR3 contains 14 residues. Germline V gene data show CDR1 as DFQATT and CDR2 as SNEGSKA (reference sequence). This clonotype has at least ten counts. The antigen is not known. The junction departs from the called germline gene at one end, perhaps through a read error. General study results and limits: In normal lung, the top 100 clones were significantly more dominant than in tumor. Tumor tissue had significantly higher TCR diversity than normal lung.

The library came from three nested PCR rounds adapted from ARM-PCR protocols. TCRdb reprocessed the multiplex PCR reads with MiXCR, giving one entry per CDR3 protein. There are 90,000 to 100,000 distinct CDR3 sequences in the sample; approximately 80% occur only once, and roughly 29% lies in the top ten. The sequence came from a man aged 55 to 70 with small cell lung cancer. The material sequenced was distant non-tumor lung tissue. J is TRBJ2-7 and V is TRBV20-1; possible D gene TRBD1, 6 bases. CDR3 nucleotides: TGCAGTGCCGAGCTGGGACAAGGCTCCTCCGAGCAGTACTTC. Amino acid sequence: CSAELGQGSSEQYF.